The next 27 T cell receptor beta chains were all read from a single sample in a study of T-cell memory formation after mild COVID-19. TCRdb reprocessed the 5' RACE reads with MiXCR, giving one entry per CDR3 protein. The sample has about 350,000 distinct CDR3 sequences, approximately 14% seen once. Sequences were obtained from PBMCs or a T cell subset sorted from them (not recorded which). Every receptor here comes from a man between 18 and 35 years old who had mild COVID-19 (a few samples of this study predate the infection). Cell type and time point are not known.

This clonotype was counted between two and nine times. The V call is TRBV9, the J call TRBJ2-1; D possibly corresponds to TRBD1 (6 bases). Deletions cut 3 bases from V and 1 base from J, with 11 bases between. CDR1 SGDLS and CDR2 YYNGEE come from the germline V gene. The CDR3 is made up of 15 amino acids. CDR3 amino acids: CASSAAGVSYNEQFF. As DNA, the CDR3 is TGTGCCAGCAGCGCCGCAGGGGTTTCCTACAATGAGCAGTTCTTC.

This clonotype has at least ten counts. The chain uses TRBV6-2 or TRBV6-3 and TRBJ2-7; D gene ambiguous. Trimming shortened V by 5 bases and J by 3 bases, and 5 bases separated the two germline ends. CDR1 is MNHEY, CDR2 SVGEGT, per germline. This CDR3 region has 11 residues. This CDR3 reads CASSRNYEQYF. The CDR3 DNA is TGTGCCAGCAGTCGGAACTACGAGCAGTACTTC.

This clonotype was seen a few times. This chain links TRBV7-2 with TRBJ1-3; no reliable D call. Trimming stripped 3 bases from V and 3 bases from J, with 9 bases between. Germline V lookup: CDR1 SGHTA, CDR2 FQGNSA. This CDR3 is 14 amino acids long. CDR3: CASSFSAFGNTIYF. The CDR3 region has the DNA TGTGCCAGCAGCTTCAGCGCTTTTGGAAACACCATATATTTT. The variable domain in full, with the rest retrieved from reference TRBV7-2 and TRBJ1-3, is GAGVSQSPSNKVTEKGKDVELRCDPISGHTALYWYRQSLGQGLEFLIYFQGNSAPDKSGLPSDRFSAERTGGSVSTLTIQRTQQEDSAVYLCASSFSAFGNTIYFGEGSWLTVV.

The rearrangement links TRBV7-8 to TRBJ1-5; the D is unclear. V lost 2 bases, J lost 5 bases, and 7 bases lay in between. Germline-derived CDR1 and CDR2 are SGHVS and FQNEAQ. The CDR3 spans 13 residues. The CDR3 bases are TGTGCCAGCAGCTTAAACAGCTATCAGCCCCAGCATTTT. Its protein product is CASSLNSYQPQHF.

In its sample, this clonotype was seen a few times. This chain joins TRBV6-5 and TRBJ1-2; D gene ambiguous. CDR1 and CDR2 (germline): MNHEY, SVGAGI. The CDR3 extends over 11 amino acids. V was trimmed by 5 bases and J by 7 bases, leaving 8 bases between them. For the CDR3, the DNA is TGTGCCAGCAGTAATCAACGTGGCTACACCTTC. Amino acid sequence: CASSNQRGYTF.

The CDR3 loop reads CSVAIYGYEKLFF. CDR3 in DNA: TGCAGCGTTGCAATCTACGGTTATGAAAAACTGTTTTTT. V is TRBV29-1 and J is TRBJ1-4; D is unclear. Looked up from germline, CDR1 is SQVTM and CDR2 is ANQGSEA. The CDR3 has 13 residues. Trimming took 4 bases from V and 6 from J, leaving 12 bases between them.

This clonotype was detected only a few times. The chain carries TRBV7-9 and TRBJ2-1, with D maybe TRBD1 (5 bases). Germline V gene lookup returns CDR1 SEHNR and CDR2 FQNEAQ (reference sequence). The ends were cut back, 5 bases at V and 12 bases at J, with 14 bases in the middle. This CDR3 has 12 amino acids. CDR3 region: CASSPQAGVQFF. CDR3 sequence (DNA): TGTGCCAGCAGCCCACAGGCTGGTGTGCAGTTCTTC. Full variable domain (rest looked up from reference TRBV7-9 and TRBJ2-1): DTGVSQNPRHKITKRGQNVTFRCDPISEHNRLYWYRQTLGQGPEFLTYFQNEAQLEKSRLLSDRFSAERPKGSFSTLEIQRTEQGDSAMYLCASSPQAGVQFFGPGTRLTVL.

This clonotype has only a few counts. The chain is built from TRBV28 and TRBJ2-7; TRBD2 is a possible D gene (6 bases). Trimming left V 2 bases short and J 6 bases short, with 14 bases between. Germline V gives CDR1 MDHEN, CDR2 SYDVKM. CDR3 length: 14 residues. The CDR3 spells CASSLGGRMGEQYV. The CDR3 coding sequence is TGTGCCAGCAGTTTAGGGGGGAGGATGGGCGAGCAGTACGTC.

The chain employs TRBV15 and TRBJ2-1; D unresolved. The CDR3 runs 13 residues. V was clipped by 5 bases and J by 7 bases, with 12 bases between them. Germline CDR1 LNHNV, CDR2 YYDKDF (reference sequence). The CDR3 loop is CATSPSGWNEQFF. The DNA of the CDR3 is TGTGCCACCAGCCCTTCCGGGTGGAATGAGCAGTTCTTC.

In this sample, this clonotype turned up a few times. The chain couples TRBV6-2 or TRBV6-3 to TRBJ1-2; the D gene is possibly TRBD1 (5 bases). The length of the CDR3 is 13 residues. V was shortened by 6 bases and J by 7 bases, with 15 bases between the two germline ends. Looked up from germline, CDR1 is MNHEY and CDR2 is SVGEGT. The CDR3 DNA is TGTGCCAGCAGCTCCGGACGGGACTTTGGCTACACCTTC. Translating gives CASSSGRDFGYTF.

The chain employs TRBV9 and TRBJ1-4, with D perhaps matching TRBD1 (6 bases). Germline V gene lookup returns CDR1 SGDLS and CDR2 YYNGEE. Trimming left V 2 bases short and J 2 bases short, with 13 bases between. The CDR3 has 16 amino acids. The CDR3 region has the DNA TGTGCCAGCAGCGTGGGGGGGCCCCTCACTAATGAAAAACTGTTTTTT. It translates to CASSVGGPLTNEKLFF.

Ten or more counts support this clonotype. The genes are TRBV7-9 and TRBJ2-3, with a tentative D call TRBD2 (5 bases). V was pared by 5 bases and J by 4 bases, with 16 bases between. This CDR3 spans 15 amino acids. Germline CDR1 is SEHNR and CDR2 is FQNEAQ (reference sequence). In nucleotides, the CDR3 is TGTGCCAGCAGCAACCGACGGGCAGCGGCAGATACGCAGTATTTT. As protein: CASSNRRAAADTQYF.

This clonotype was seen a few times. The genes are TRBV6-5 and TRBJ2-4, with D perhaps matching TRBD2 (5 bases). V dropped 2 bases and J dropped 9 bases, with 11 bases sitting between them. The germline gives CDR1 MNHEY, CDR2 SVGAGI. The CDR3 totals 13 residues. CDR3 residues: CASSYTNRGIQYF. The CDR3 DNA sequence: TGTGCCAGCAGTTACACCAACCGGGGCATTCAGTACTTC.

The CDR3 DNA sequence: TGTGCCAGCAGCGCGGGACGTTACAATGAGCAGTTCTTC. It encodes CASSAGRYNEQFF. The V call is TRBV11-2, the J call TRBJ2-1, with a possible D match to TRBD2 (6 bases). This CDR3 has 13 amino acids. V was shortened by 5 bases and J by 4 bases, with 9 bases between the two germline ends. The germline CDR1 and CDR2 sequences are SGHAT and FQNNGV.

The rearrangement uses TRBV10-3 and TRBJ1-4; weak D call: TRBD1 (5 bases). From germline, CDR1 is ENHRY and CDR2 SYGVKD. The CDR3 consists of 12 residues. This chain's CDR3 is CATGDTNEKLFF. Written as DNA, the CDR3 is TGTGCGACCGGGGACACTAATGAAAAACTGTTTTTT.

This rearrangement joins TRBV12-3 or TRBV12-4 to TRBJ1-4; the D is unclear. This CDR3 spans 13 amino acids. V was cut by 1 base and J by 7 bases, with 7 bases left in between. This chain's CDR3 is CASSLGQLEKLFF. The CDR3 DNA sequence: TGTGCCAGCAGTTTAGGACAACTTGAAAAACTGTTTTTT.

This clonotype has a count of ten or more. This chain links TRBV7-9 with TRBJ2-7, with TRBD2 matching over 8 bases. The CDR3 has 14 amino acids. The germline V gene encodes CDR1 SEHNR and CDR2 FQNEAQ (reference sequence). The ends lost 3 bases at V and 6 bases at J; junction bases unmatched: 7. As DNA, the CDR3 is TGTGCCAGCAGCTTGGCCGGGGGGGAGCGCGAGCAGTACTTC. Translating gives CASSLAGGEREQYF.

This clonotype has more than one count but fewer than ten. The chain recombines TRBV4-3 with TRBJ2-1; 16 nucleotides match TRBD2. The CDR3 is 17 amino acids. Germline loops: CDR1 LGHNA, CDR2 YSLEER. Trimming took 0 bases from V and 7 from J; bases not matched to a gene: 3. The CDR3 DNA reads TGCGCCAGCAGCCAAGATGGGACTAGCGGGGGGGCTAATGAGCAGTTCTTC. The encoded protein is CASSQDGTSGGANEQFF.

J is TRBJ2-5 and V is TRBV7-9, with 9 bases that match TRBD2. The CDR3 covers 16 residues. With V trimmed by 3 bases and J by 4 bases, 9 bases remained unmatched. Germline V lookup: CDR1 SEHNR, CDR2 FQNEAQ (reference sequence). In nucleotides, the CDR3 is TGTGCCAGCAGCTTCGGGATAGCGGGGGCCGGAGAGACCCAGTACTTC. This codes for CASSFGIAGAGETQYF.

This clonotype was counted between two and nine times. This sequence joins TRBV4-3 and TRBJ2-3; possible D gene TRBD2, 5 bases. CDR1 and CDR2 from the germline V gene are LGHNA and YSLEER. CDR3 length: 16 amino acids. V shed 1 base and J shed 0 bases, with 11 bases lying between them. The CDR3 DNA is TGCGCCAGCAGCCAAGCCACTTGGACTAGCACAGATACGCAGTATTTT. Amino acid sequence: CASSQATWTSTDTQYF.

There are a few counts of this clonotype. This chain connects TRBV9 to TRBJ2-3, with D possibly being TRBD1 (6 bases). The CDR3 is 16 amino acids. V lost 3 bases and J 0 bases, leaving 14 bases between the germline ends. Germline CDR1 reads SGDLS; CDR2 reads YYNGEE. The chain's CDR3 is CASSAPQGSSTDTQYF. The CDR3 nucleotides are TGTGCCAGCAGCGCTCCACAGGGCTCTAGCACAGATACGCAGTATTTT.

This clonotype was counted at least ten times. This rearrangement joins TRBV5-5 to TRBJ2-7; 9 bases are a match to TRBD1. Germline V gene sequence: CDR1 SGHKS, CDR2 YYEKEE (reference sequence). V lost 2 bases to trimming and J lost 6 bases; unmatched junction nucleotides: 9. The CDR3 consists of 15 residues. For the CDR3, the DNA is TGTGCCAGCAGCTTCTCCTTCGGGACAGGGTCCGAGCAGTACTTC. Its protein is CASSFSFGTGSEQYF.

This clonotype has more than one count but fewer than ten. The genes are TRBV12-3 or TRBV12-4 and TRBJ1-1; D is unclear. V was clipped by 3 bases and J by 0 bases, with 8 bases between them. CDR3 length equals 14 residues. CDR3 region: CASSLDDMNTEAFF. The CDR3 region has the DNA TGTGCCAGCAGTTTGGACGACATGAACACTGAAGCTTTCTTT.

The table lists this clonotype with a few counts. This sequence joins TRBV10-2 and TRBJ2-1, with TRBD1 matching 7 bases. This CDR3 is 14 amino acids long. The germline V gene encodes CDR1 WSHSY and CDR2 SAAADI. Trimming took 6 bases from V and 6 from J; bases not matched to a gene: 8. DNA of the CDR3: TGCGCCAGCAGCAGGGGGAGCCTTAGCAATGAGCAGTTCTTC. This sequence encodes CASSRGSLSNEQFF.

The rearrangement links TRBV7-8 to TRBJ1-1; 9 bases map to TRBD1. CDR1 and CDR2 from the germline V gene are SGHVS and FQNEAQ. V lost 2 bases, J lost 0 bases, and 16 bases stayed unmatched. The CDR3 has 20 amino acids. CDR3 nucleotides: TGTGCCAGCAGCTTACGAACCCGGGGACAGGGAGTGTTCATGAACACTGAAGCTTTCTTT. Translation: CASSLRTRGQGVFMNTEAFF.

This clonotype was observed a few times. The chain combines TRBV6-5 with TRBJ1-6; a weak D match, TRBD1 (5 bases). Germline V gives CDR1 MNHEY, CDR2 SVGAGI. The CDR3 has 15 residues. Trimming shortened V by 6 bases and J by 9 bases, and 18 bases separated the two germline ends. The CDR3 loop reads CASRAWGGSASPLHF. CDR3 in DNA: TGTGCCAGCAGAGCTTGGGGGGGGAGCGCTTCACCCCTCCACTTT.

The sample holds many counts of this clonotype. This chain links TRBV20-1 with TRBJ2-7; D unclear. V lost 0 bases and J 2 bases, leaving 8 bases between the germline ends. This CDR3 is 13 amino acids long. Germline CDR1 and CDR2: DFQATT and SNEGSKA (reference sequence). The CDR3 loop reads CSARDNRPYEQYF. In nucleotides, the CDR3 is TGCAGTGCTAGAGATAACAGACCCTACGAGCAGTACTTC.